This T cell receptor beta chain was documented in a study of control samples from healthy donors and cancer patients. Repertoires were generated with immunoSEQ multiplex PCR, while TCRdb's copy carries only in-frame clones and drops some. Among 130,000 or so clones listed, 87% were seen once. The CDR3 runs to 19 residues. The genes are TRBV21-1 and TRBJ1-5. TRBV21-1 is an annotated pseudogene. The sequencing input was blood. The sequence was collected from a man aged 60 to 75 in good health. CDR3 bases: TGTGCCAGCAGCAAAGGTGCAGGTAGGGGAGAATATAGCAATCAGCCCCAGCATTTT. The encoded protein is CASSKGAGRGEYSNQPQHF.